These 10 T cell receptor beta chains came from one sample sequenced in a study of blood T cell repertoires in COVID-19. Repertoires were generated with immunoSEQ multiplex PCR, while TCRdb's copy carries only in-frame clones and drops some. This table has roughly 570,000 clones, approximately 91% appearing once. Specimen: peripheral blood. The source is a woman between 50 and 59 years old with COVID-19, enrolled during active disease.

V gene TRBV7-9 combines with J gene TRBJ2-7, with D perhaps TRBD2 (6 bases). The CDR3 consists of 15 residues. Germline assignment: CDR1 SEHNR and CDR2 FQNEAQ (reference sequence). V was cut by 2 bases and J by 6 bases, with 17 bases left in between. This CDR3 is CASSLFGGSSTEQYF. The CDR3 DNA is TGTGCCAGCAGCTTATTCGGGGGTTCCTCGACCGAGCAGTACTTC.

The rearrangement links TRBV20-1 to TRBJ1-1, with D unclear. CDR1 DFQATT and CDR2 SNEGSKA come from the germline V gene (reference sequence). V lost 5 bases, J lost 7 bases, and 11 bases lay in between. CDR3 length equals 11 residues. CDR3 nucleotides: TGCAGTGCTCCTCTGGTCTATGAAGCTTTCTTT. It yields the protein CSAPLVYEAFF.

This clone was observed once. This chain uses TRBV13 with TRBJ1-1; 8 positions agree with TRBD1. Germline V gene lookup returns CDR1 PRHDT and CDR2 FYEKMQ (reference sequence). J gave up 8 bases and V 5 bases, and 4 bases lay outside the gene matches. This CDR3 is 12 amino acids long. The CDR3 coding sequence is TGTGCCAGCAGCCTTGGGACAGGCGAAGCTTTCTTT. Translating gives CASSLGTGEAFF.

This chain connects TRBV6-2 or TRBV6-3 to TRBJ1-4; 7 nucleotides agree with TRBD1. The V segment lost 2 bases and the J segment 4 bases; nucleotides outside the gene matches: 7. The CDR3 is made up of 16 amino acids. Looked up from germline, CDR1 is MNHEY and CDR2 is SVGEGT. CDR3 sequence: CASSYARTGFNEKLFF. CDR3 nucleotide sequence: TGTGCCAGCAGTTACGCCCGGACAGGTTTTAATGAAAAACTGTTTTTT.

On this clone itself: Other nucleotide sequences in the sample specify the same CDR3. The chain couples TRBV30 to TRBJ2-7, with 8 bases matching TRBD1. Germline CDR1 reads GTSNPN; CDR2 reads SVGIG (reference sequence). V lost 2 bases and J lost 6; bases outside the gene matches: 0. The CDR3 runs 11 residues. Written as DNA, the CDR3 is TGTGCCTGGAGTACAGGGGGCGAGCAGTACTTC. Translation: CAWSTGGEQYF.

The CDR3 region has the DNA TGTGCCAGCAGTTCCCTGACTGGGAACACTGAAGCTTTCTTT. It translates to CASSSLTGNTEAFF. The chain uses TRBV6-5 and TRBJ1-1; no clear D. V dropped 4 bases and J dropped 1 base, with 10 bases sitting between them. This CDR3 contains 14 residues. The germline gives CDR1 MNHEY, CDR2 SVGAGI.

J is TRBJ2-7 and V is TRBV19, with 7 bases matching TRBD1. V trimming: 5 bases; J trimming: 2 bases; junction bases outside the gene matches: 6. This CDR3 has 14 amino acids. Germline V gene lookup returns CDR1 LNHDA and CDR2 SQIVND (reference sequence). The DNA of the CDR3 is TGTGCCAGTAGTGCCGTCACAGGGGCCTACGAGCAGTACTTC. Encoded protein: CASSAVTGAYEQYF. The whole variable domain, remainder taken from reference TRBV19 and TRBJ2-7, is DGGITQSPKYLFRKEGQNVTLSCEQNLNHDAMYWYRQDPGQGLRLIYYSQIVNDFQKGDIAEGYSVSREKKESFPLTVTSAQKNPTAFYLCASSAVTGAYEQYFGPGTRLTVT.

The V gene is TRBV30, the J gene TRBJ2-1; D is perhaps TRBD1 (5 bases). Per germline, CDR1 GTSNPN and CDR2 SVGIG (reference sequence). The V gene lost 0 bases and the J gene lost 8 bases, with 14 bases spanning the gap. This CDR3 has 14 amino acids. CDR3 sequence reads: CAWSVDSSRDEQFF. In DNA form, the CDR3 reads TGTGCCTGGAGTGTCGACAGTTCTAGGGATGAGCAGTTCTTC.

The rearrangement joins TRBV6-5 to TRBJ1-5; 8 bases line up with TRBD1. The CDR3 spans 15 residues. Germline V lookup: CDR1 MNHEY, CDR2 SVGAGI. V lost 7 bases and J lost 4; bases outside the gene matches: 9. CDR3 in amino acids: CASIPGQGQNQPQHF. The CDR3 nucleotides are TGTGCCAGCATTCCCGGACAGGGACAGAATCAGCCCCAGCATTTT.

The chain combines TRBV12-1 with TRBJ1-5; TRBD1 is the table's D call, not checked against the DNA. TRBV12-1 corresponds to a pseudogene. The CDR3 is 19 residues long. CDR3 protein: CASSSSGTGDSISNQPQHF. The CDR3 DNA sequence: TGTGCCAGCAGCTCTTCCGGGACAGGGGATTCGATTAGCAATCAGCCCCAGCATTTT.